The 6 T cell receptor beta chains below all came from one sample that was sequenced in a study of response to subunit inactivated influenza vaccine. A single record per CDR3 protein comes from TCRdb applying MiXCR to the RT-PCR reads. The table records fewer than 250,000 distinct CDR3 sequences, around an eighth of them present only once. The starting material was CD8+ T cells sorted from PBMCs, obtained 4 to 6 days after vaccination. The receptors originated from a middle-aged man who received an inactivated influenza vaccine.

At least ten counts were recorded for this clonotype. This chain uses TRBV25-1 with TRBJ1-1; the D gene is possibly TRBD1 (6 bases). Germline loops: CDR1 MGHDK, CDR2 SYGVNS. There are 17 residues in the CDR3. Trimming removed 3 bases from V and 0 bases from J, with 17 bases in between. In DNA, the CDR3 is TGTGCCAGCAGTGATGGGAGGGGAACAGGGATGAACACTGAAGCTTTCTTT. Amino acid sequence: CASSDGRGTGMNTEAFF.

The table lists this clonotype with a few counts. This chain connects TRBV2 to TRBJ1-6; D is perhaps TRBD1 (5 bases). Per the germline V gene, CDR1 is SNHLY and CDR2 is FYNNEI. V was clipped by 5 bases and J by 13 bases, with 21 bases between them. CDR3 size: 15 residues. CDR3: CASSSSGMASAPLHF. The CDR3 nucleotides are TGTGCCAGCAGTTCCTCAGGGATGGCGTCGGCCCCCCTCCACTTT.

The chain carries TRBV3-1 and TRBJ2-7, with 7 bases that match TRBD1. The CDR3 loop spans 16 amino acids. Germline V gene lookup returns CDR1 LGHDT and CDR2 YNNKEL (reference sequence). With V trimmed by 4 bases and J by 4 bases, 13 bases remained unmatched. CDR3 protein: CASSPSGTAMFYEQYF. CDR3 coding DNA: TGTGCCAGCAGCCCGTCCGGGACAGCAATGTTTTACGAGCAGTACTTC.

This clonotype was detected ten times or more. The chain's CDR3 is CASSPTWGTGAYNEQFF. CDR3 coding DNA: TGTGCCAGCAGCCCCACATGGGGGACAGGGGCCTACAATGAGCAGTTCTTC. This chain joins TRBV11-2 and TRBJ2-1, with 10 nucleotides matching TRBD1. The CDR3 extends over 17 amino acids. Germline loops: CDR1 SGHAT, CDR2 FQNNGV. V was clipped by 5 bases and J by 2 bases; unmatched bases: 9.

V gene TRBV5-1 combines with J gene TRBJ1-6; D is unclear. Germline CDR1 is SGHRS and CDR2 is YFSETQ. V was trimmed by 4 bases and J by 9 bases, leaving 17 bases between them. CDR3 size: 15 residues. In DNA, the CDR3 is TGCGCCAGCAGCGTAGCCCCTGGAAAAGCTTCACCCCTCCACTTT. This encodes CASSVAPGKASPLHF.

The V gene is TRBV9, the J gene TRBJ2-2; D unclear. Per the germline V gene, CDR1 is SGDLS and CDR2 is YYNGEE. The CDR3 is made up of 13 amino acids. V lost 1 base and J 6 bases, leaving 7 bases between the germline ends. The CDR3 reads CASSVQGPGELFF. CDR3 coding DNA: TGTGCCAGCAGCGTACAAGGGCCCGGGGAGCTGTTTTTT. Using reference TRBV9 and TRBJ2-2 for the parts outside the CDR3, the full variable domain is DSGVTQTPKHLITATGQRVTLRCSPRSGDLSVYWYQQSLDQGLQFLIQYYNGEERAKGNILERFSAQQFPDLHSELNLSSLELGDSALYFCASSVQGPGELFFGEGSRLTVL.